The rows below give T cell receptor beta chains drawn from one sample of a study of cytomegalovirus exposure and HLA in healthy donors. The repertoire was sequenced with immunoSEQ multiplex PCR; TCRdb's copy has only in-frame clones and lacks some. This sample has approximately 220,000 clones; 65% to 85% occur once, and the top ten carry about 3.1%. Sequenced input: PBMCs. All receptors derive from a man younger than 40 in good health and CMV-seronegative. The CDR3 runs from the conserved cysteine through the conserved F or W. The D gene is left open where the match is weak. Clone size is stated in some rows and not others, as once, few, many or a class when expanded.

d_call: TRBD2; v_call: TRBV29-1; j_call: TRBJ2-7; clone_size: .; cdr3_aa: CSARLAGLYEQYF; cdr3_nt: TGCAGCGCCCGACTAGCGGGACTCTACGAGCAGTACTTC
d_call: .; v_call: TRBV20-1; j_call: TRBJ2-7; clone_size: .; cdr3_aa: CSAREGVEQYF; cdr3_nt: TGCAGTGCTAGAGAAGGGGTAGAGCAGTACTTC
d_call: TRBD1; v_call: TRBV19; j_call: TRBJ2-7; clone_size: .; cdr3_aa: CASSRRDRGEEQYF; cdr3_nt: TGTGCCAGTAGTAGGCGGGACAGGGGAGAGGAGCAGTACTTC
d_call: .; v_call: TRBV5-4; j_call: TRBJ2-1; clone_size: .; cdr3_aa: CASRTDGGLSYNEQFF; cdr3_nt: TGTGCCAGCAGAACCGACGGGGGGCTCTCCTACAATGAGCAGTTCTTC
d_call: TRBD1; v_call: TRBV4-3; j_call: TRBJ2-2; clone_size: .; cdr3_aa: CASSQVVGTGVNGELFF; cdr3_nt: TGCGCCAGCAGCCAGGTTGTAGGGACAGGGGTTAACGGGGAGCTGTTTTTT
d_call: TRBD1; v_call: TRBV28; j_call: TRBJ2-5; clone_size: .; cdr3_aa: CASSTGKWDRPLQETQYF; cdr3_nt: TGTGCCAGCAGTACCGGGAAGTGGGACAGACCGCTCCAAGAGACCCAGTACTTC
d_call: TRBD2; v_call: TRBV7-2; j_call: TRBJ2-7; clone_size: few; cdr3_aa: CASSLGALAGETYEQYF; cdr3_nt: TGTGCCAGCAGCTTAGGAGCGCTAGCGGGGGAGACCTACGAGCAGTACTTC
d_call: .; v_call: TRBV7-9; j_call: TRBJ1-5; clone_size: once; cdr3_aa: CASSLGGGQPQHF; cdr3_nt: TGTGCCAGCAGCTTAGGGGGGGGCCAGCCCCAGCATTTT
d_call: TRBD2; v_call: TRBV5-5; j_call: TRBJ2-1; clone_size: .; cdr3_aa: CASSLKASGGFYNEQFF; cdr3_nt: TGTGCCAGCAGCTTGAAGGCTAGCGGGGGGTTCTACAATGAGCAGTTCTTC
d_call: TRBD1; v_call: TRBV5-1; j_call: TRBJ1-5; clone_size: .; cdr3_aa: CASSPTGRNQPQHF; cdr3_nt: TGCGCCAGCAGCCCGACAGGGAGGAATCAGCCCCAGCATTTT
d_call: .; v_call: TRBV7-9; j_call: TRBJ2-7; clone_size: .; cdr3_aa: CASSTSEGPYEQYF; cdr3_nt: TGTGCCAGCAGTACTTCCGAGGGCCCCTACGAGCAGTACTTC
d_call: TRBD1; v_call: TRBV11-2; j_call: TRBJ1-4; clone_size: .; cdr3_aa: CASSPSGQGATNEKLFF; cdr3_nt: TGTGCCAGCAGCCCATCCGGACAGGGAGCAACTAATGAAAAACTGTTTTTT
d_call: TRBD1; v_call: TRBV7-3; j_call: TRBJ1-2; clone_size: once; cdr3_aa: CASSKVGTGKFGYGYTF; cdr3_nt: TGTGCCAGCAGTAAAGTCGGGACAGGTAAATTTGGCTATGGCTACACCTTC
d_call: TRBD1; v_call: TRBV5-6; j_call: TRBJ2-1; clone_size: .; cdr3_aa: CASRWRGTGYNEQFF; cdr3_nt: TGTGCCAGCAGGTGGCGTGGGACAGGCTACAATGAGCAGTTCTTC
d_call: .; v_call: TRBV2; j_call: TRBJ1-2; clone_size: .; cdr3_aa: CASSESGEYGYTF; cdr3_nt: TGTGCCAGCAGTGAATCCGGGGAATATGGCTACACCTTC
d_call: .; v_call: TRBV4-2; j_call: TRBJ2-7; clone_size: .; cdr3_aa: CASSRQAAGDYEQYF; cdr3_nt: TGTGCCAGCAGCCGCCAAGCAGCAGGTGACTACGAGCAGTACTTC
d_call: .; v_call: TRBV5-1; j_call: TRBJ2-7; clone_size: .; cdr3_aa: CASSLVPGASYEQYF; cdr3_nt: TGCGCCAGCAGCTTGGTCCCAGGGGCCTCCTACGAGCAGTACTTC
d_call: TRBD1; v_call: TRBV5-5; j_call: TRBJ1-2; clone_size: .; cdr3_aa: CASSSIGTGGRGYTF; cdr3_nt: TGTGCCAGCAGCTCTATAGGGACAGGGGGCCGTGGCTACACCTTC
d_call: .; v_call: TRBV6-6; j_call: TRBJ1-1; clone_size: .; cdr3_aa: CASSLQGFDTEAFF; cdr3_nt: TGTGCCAGCAGTTTACAGGGATTCGACACTGAAGCTTTCTTT
d_call: TRBD1; v_call: TRBV5-8; j_call: TRBJ2-1; clone_size: .; cdr3_aa: CASSLRDRPYPEQFF; cdr3_nt: TGTGCCAGCAGCCTCCGGGACAGGCCATACCCTGAGCAGTTCTTC
d_call: .; v_call: TRBV6-6; j_call: TRBJ2-2; clone_size: once; cdr3_aa: CASSSHGARNTGELFF; cdr3_nt: TGTGCCAGCAGTTCCCATGGGGCTAGAAACACCGGGGAGCTGTTTTTT
d_call: TRBD1; v_call: TRBV7-8; j_call: TRBJ1-6; clone_size: .; cdr3_aa: CASSLVQGFSPLHF; cdr3_nt: TGTGCCAGCAGCTTAGTACAGGGGTTTTCACCCCTCCACTTT
d_call: .; v_call: TRBV6-1; j_call: TRBJ1-4; clone_size: .; cdr3_aa: CASSVVQGAADEKLFF; cdr3_nt: TGTGCCAGCAGTGTGGTACAGGGAGCTGCGGACGAAAAACTGTTTTTT
d_call: .; v_call: TRBV6-5; j_call: TRBJ2-3; clone_size: .; cdr3_aa: CASSYLQEGADTQYF; cdr3_nt: TGTGCCAGCAGTTACTTACAGGAAGGGGCAGATACGCAGTATTTT
d_call: .; v_call: TRBV5-1; j_call: TRBJ2-2; clone_size: .; cdr3_aa: CASSPRSITGELFF; cdr3_nt: TGCGCCAGCAGCCCCCGGTCGATCACCGGGGAGCTGTTTTTT
d_call: .; v_call: TRBV5-1; j_call: TRBJ2-7; clone_size: .; cdr3_aa: CASSLVGGPKGEQYF; cdr3_nt: TGCGCCAGCAGCTTGGTCGGGGGGCCGAAAGGCGAGCAGTACTTC
d_call: TRBD2; v_call: TRBV7-3; j_call: TRBJ2-2; clone_size: .; cdr3_aa: CASSPTPGLKGELFF; cdr3_nt: TGTGCCAGCAGCCCTACCCCGGGACTAAAAGGGGAGCTGTTTTTT
d_call: .; v_call: TRBV6-5; j_call: TRBJ2-7; clone_size: .; cdr3_aa: CASRDRGEQYF; cdr3_nt: TGTGCCAGCAGGGATAGGGGCGAGCAGTACTTC
d_call: TRBD1; v_call: TRBV7-8; j_call: TRBJ1-5; clone_size: once; cdr3_aa: CASSSYRDRANQPQHF; cdr3_nt: TGTGCCAGCAGCTCCTACCGGGACAGGGCGAATCAGCCCCAGCATTTT
d_call: .; v_call: TRBV18; j_call: TRBJ2-7; clone_size: .; cdr3_aa: CASSPGGEGEQYF; cdr3_nt: TGTGCCAGCTCACCAGGGGGCGAGGGAGAGCAGTACTTC
d_call: TRBD1; v_call: TRBV27; j_call: TRBJ2-7; clone_size: .; cdr3_aa: CASSGSGTGQSEQYF; cdr3_nt: TGTGCCAGCAGTGGCTCTGGGACAGGACAGTCCGAGCAGTACTTC
d_call: TRBD1; v_call: TRBV6-6; j_call: TRBJ1-2; clone_size: .; cdr3_aa: CASSQGQYIYGYTF; cdr3_nt: TGTGCCAGCAGCCAGGGACAGTACATCTATGGCTACACCTTC
d_call: .; v_call: TRBV29-1; j_call: TRBJ2-1; clone_size: .; cdr3_aa: CSVDGGYNNEQFF; cdr3_nt: TGCAGCGTTGACGGCGGTTACAACAATGAGCAGTTCTTC
d_call: TRBD2; v_call: TRBV9; j_call: TRBJ2-1; clone_size: .; cdr3_aa: CASSVVGRGGYNEQFF; cdr3_nt: TGTGCCAGCAGCGTAGTAGGGCGCGGGGGTTACAATGAGCAGTTCTTC
d_call: .; v_call: TRBV13; j_call: TRBJ2-1; clone_size: .; cdr3_aa: CASSPSRQGYEQFF; cdr3_nt: TGTGCCAGCAGCCCGAGTCGGCAGGGCTATGAGCAGTTCTTC
d_call: .; v_call: TRBV2; j_call: TRBJ2-5; clone_size: .; cdr3_aa: CASSDRLVQETQYF; cdr3_nt: TGTGCCAGCAGTGATAGGCTAGTCCAGGAGACCCAGTACTTC
d_call: TRBD2; v_call: TRBV18; j_call: TRBJ2-7; clone_size: .; cdr3_aa: CASSPRAGVVYEQYF; cdr3_nt: TGTGCCAGCTCACCAAGAGCGGGGGTTGTCTACGAGCAGTACTTC
d_call: .; v_call: TRBV10-1; j_call: TRBJ1-1; clone_size: .; cdr3_aa: CASSEIGQMNTEAFF; cdr3_nt: TGCGCCAGCAGTGAGATCGGACAGATGAACACTGAAGCTTTCTTT
d_call: .; v_call: TRBV9; j_call: TRBJ2-2; clone_size: few; cdr3_aa: CASSARVPGELFF; cdr3_nt: TGTGCCAGCAGCGCCAGGGTTCCCGGGGAGCTGTTTTTT
d_call: .; v_call: TRBV10-1; j_call: TRBJ2-1; clone_size: .; cdr3_aa: CASSEFGLSVYEQFF; cdr3_nt: TGCGCCAGCAGTGAGTTTGGACTAAGTGTGTATGAGCAGTTCTTC
d_call: TRBD1; v_call: TRBV6-1; j_call: TRBJ1-4; clone_size: .; cdr3_aa: CASSLRTGSEKLFF; cdr3_nt: TGTGCCAGCAGTTTGAGGACAGGGTCTGAAAAACTGTTTTTT
d_call: .; v_call: TRBV18; j_call: TRBJ2-1; clone_size: once; cdr3_aa: CASSPGSGLGNEQFF; cdr3_nt: TGTGCCAGCTCACCAGGGTCAGGGTTGGGCAATGAGCAGTTCTTC
d_call: .; v_call: TRBV10-1; j_call: TRBJ2-1; clone_size: .; cdr3_aa: CASSDTRVQENNEQFF; cdr3_nt: TGCGCCAGCAGTGATACCAGGGTTCAGGAGAACAATGAGCAGTTCTTC
d_call: .; v_call: TRBV5-1; j_call: TRBJ2-3; clone_size: few; cdr3_aa: CASSLIPRGDTQYF; cdr3_nt: TGCGCCAGCAGCCTCATTCCACGGGGGGATACGCAGTATTTT
d_call: .; v_call: TRBV21-1; j_call: TRBJ2-7; clone_size: once; cdr3_aa: CASSKERPISSYEQYF; cdr3_nt: TGTGCCAGCAGCAAAGAGCGACCGATAAGCTCCTACGAGCAGTACTTC
d_call: .; v_call: TRBV29-1; j_call: TRBJ2-3; clone_size: once; cdr3_aa: CSVTTEATSTDTQYF; cdr3_nt: TGCAGCGTCACTACCGAGGCTACTAGCACAGATACGCAGTATTTT
d_call: TRBD1; v_call: TRBV5-6; j_call: TRBJ2-7; clone_size: once; cdr3_aa: CASSTGTVRVSYEQYF; cdr3_nt: TGTGCCAGCAGCACAGGGACAGTACGGGTCTCCTACGAGCAGTACTTC
d_call: TRBD2; v_call: TRBV6-5; j_call: TRBJ2-3; clone_size: once; cdr3_aa: CASSFRGLAGTDTQYF; cdr3_nt: TGTGCCAGCAGTTTTCGGGGACTAGCGGGAACAGATACGCAGTATTTT
d_call: .; v_call: TRBV7-9; j_call: TRBJ1-5; clone_size: few; cdr3_aa: CASSYRDQPQHF; cdr3_nt: TGTGCCAGCAGTTACCGGGATCAGCCCCAGCATTTT
d_call: TRBD1; v_call: TRBV7-9; j_call: TRBJ1-3; clone_size: .; cdr3_aa: CASSFPRDRVHNTGNTIYF; cdr3_nt: TGTGCCAGCAGCTTCCCACGGGACAGGGTGCATAACACTGGAAACACCATATATTTT
d_call: TRBD1; v_call: TRBV7-9; j_call: TRBJ2-3; clone_size: .; cdr3_aa: CASSLGGTGDSTDTQYF; cdr3_nt: TGTGCCAGCAGCTTAGGGGGGACAGGCGATAGCACAGATACGCAGTATTTT
d_call: .; v_call: TRBV11-2; j_call: TRBJ1-6; clone_size: few; cdr3_aa: CASSGEWNSPLHF; cdr3_nt: TGTGCCAGCTCGGGGGAGTGGAATTCACCCCTCCACTTT
d_call: TRBD2; v_call: TRBV7-9; j_call: TRBJ2-1; clone_size: .; cdr3_aa: CASSSPGGIYNEQFF; cdr3_nt: TGTGCCAGCAGCTCCCCGGGGGGGATTTACAATGAGCAGTTCTTC